The 14 T cell receptor beta chains listed next were all sequenced from one sample in a study of cytomegalovirus exposure and HLA in healthy donors. A multiplex PCR was run with 60 Vbeta primers and 13 Jbeta primers. This table comes from immunoSEQ multiplex PCR, and its TCRdb copy is limited to in-frame clones, with some not included. The data contain about 140,000 clones, about 74% of them singletons. The sequenced sample consisted of PBMCs. Receptors were obtained from a woman aged 45-65 years in good health and CMV-seronegative.

The V call is TRBV1, the J call TRBJ1-1. TRBV1 is marked as a pseudogene. The CDR3 extends over 12 amino acids. CDR3 amino acids: CTSSQDRTEAFF. CDR3 nucleotide sequence: TGCACCAGCAGCCAAGATCGTACTGAAGCTTTCTTT.

The chain couples TRBV6-9 to TRBJ1-4; 9 bases are a match to TRBD1. V lost 6 bases to trimming and J lost 8 bases; unmatched junction nucleotides: 16. The CDR3 contains 17 residues. CDR1 and CDR2 from the germline V gene are MNHGY and SVAAGI. CDR3 loop: CASSRDRANWPGEKLFF. The CDR3, as DNA: TGTGCCAGCAGCCGGGACAGGGCGAATTGGCCGGGGGAAAAACTGTTTTTT.

The genes are TRBV19 and TRBJ1-2; maybe TRBD1 (5 bases). The CDR3 consists of 14 residues. V was clipped by 4 bases and J by 7 bases, with 16 bases between them. Germline-derived CDR1 and CDR2 are LNHDA and SQIVND (reference sequence). The CDR3 region has the DNA TGTGCCAGTAGTAGTCTAAGGGGTCAGGGTGGCTACACCTTC. It encodes CASSSLRGQGGYTF.

The chain uses TRBV19 and TRBJ1-1; 7 nucleotides line up with TRBD1. Trimming took 3 bases from V and 4 from J; bases not matched to a gene: 8. This CDR3 comprises 15 residues. Germline values: CDR1 LNHDA, CDR2 SQIVND (reference sequence). CDR3 nucleotides: TGTGCCAGTAGTATCATAGGGGGCGCGGGCACTGAAGCTTTCTTT. It translates to CASSIIGGAGTEAFF.

The rearrangement joins TRBV28 to TRBJ2-7; 7 positions agree with TRBD1. J lost 5 bases, V lost 6 bases, and 10 bases had no gene match. The CDR3 length is 14 residues. Per germline, CDR1 MDHEN and CDR2 SYDVKM. CDR3 nucleotides: TGTGCCAGCAGCCCCATTAGGGGGCGAGACGAGCAGTACTTC. Its translation is CASSPIRGRDEQYF.

J is TRBJ1-4 and V is TRBV18; D call uncertain. Between the trimmed V and J ends, which lost 4 bases and 0 bases, there was a span of 3 bases. The length of the CDR3 is 13 residues. CDR1 KGHSH and CDR2 LQKENI come from the germline V gene. This CDR3 is CASSRATNEKLFF. The DNA for the CDR3 is TGTGCCAGCTCACGAGCAACTAATGAAAAACTGTTTTTT. Combining the CDR3 with reference TRBV18 and TRBJ1-4 gives the whole variable domain NAGVMQNPRHLVRRRGQEARLRCSPMKGHSHVYWYRQLPEEGLKFMVYLQKENIIDESGMPKERFSAEFPKEGPSILRIQQVVRGDSAAYFCASSRATNEKLFFGSGTQLSVL.

The chain couples TRBV5-1 to TRBJ1-1, with D uncertain. CDR1 is SGHRS and CDR2 is YFSETQ in the germline V gene. The CDR3 has 15 amino acids. The ends were cut back, 0 bases at V and 1 base at J, with 10 bases in the middle. CDR3: CASSLGVISNTEAFF. As DNA, the CDR3 is TGCGCCAGCAGCTTGGGCGTCATATCGAACACTGAAGCTTTCTTT.

The chain couples TRBV2 to TRBJ1-4; D might be TRBD1 (5 bases). Germline V gives CDR1 SNHLY, CDR2 FYNNEI. This CDR3 is built from 14 residues. Trimming cost V 4 bases and J 8 bases, with 14 bases left between them. The CDR3 loop reads CASSAGLGGEKLFF. The CDR3 bases are TGTGCCAGCAGTGCAGGGCTCGGCGGAGAAAAACTGTTTTTT.

The V call is TRBV4-3, the J call TRBJ2-1, with D possibly matching TRBD2 (6 bases). Trimming cost V 3 bases and J 9 bases, with 12 bases left between them. The CDR3 length is 13 residues. Looked up from germline, CDR1 is LGHNA and CDR2 is YSLEER. DNA of the CDR3: TGCGCCAGCAGCCAGATCCGGGGGAGTGAGCAGTTCTTC. It encodes CASSQIRGSEQFF.

The rearrangement links TRBV29-1 to TRBJ1-2; the D is unclear. The CDR3 length is 13 residues. Looked up from germline, CDR1 is SQVTM and CDR2 is ANQGSEA. With 6 bases removed from V and 4 bases from J, the gap between germline ends came to 15 bases. CDR3 sequence reads: CSVEPQTVYGYTF. CDR3 DNA: TGCAGCGTCGAACCCCAAACGGTCTATGGCTACACCTTC. Based on the CDR3 plus reference TRBV29-1 and TRBJ1-2, the full variable domain is SAVISQKPSRDICQRGTSLTIQCQVDSQVTMMFWYRQQPGQSLTLIATANQGSEATYESGFVIDKFPISRPNLTFSTLTVSNMSPEDSSIYLCSVEPQTVYGYTFGSGTRLTVV.

The chain joins TRBV7-9 to TRBJ2-6; TRBD2 is a possible D gene (5 bases). The germline V and J ends were trimmed by 4 bases and 4 bases, with 11 bases remaining between them. The CDR3 runs 15 residues. Germline-derived CDR1 and CDR2 are SEHNR and FQNEAQ (reference sequence). CDR3 nucleotide sequence: TGTGCCAGCAGCTCGGCCCTAGCCGGGGCCAACGTCCTGACTTTC. As protein: CASSSALAGANVLTF. Looking up the rest from reference TRBV7-9 and TRBJ2-6 gives the full variable domain: DTGVSQNPRHKITKRGQNVTFRCDPISEHNRLYWYRQTLGQGPEFLTYFQNEAQLEKSRLLSDRFSAERPKGSFSTLEIQRTEQGDSAMYLCASSSALAGANVLTFGAGSRLTVL.

The J gene is TRBJ1-4, the V gene TRBV28; TRBD1 matches at 7 bases. V lost 4 bases, J lost 3 bases, and 5 bases stayed unmatched. Germline assignment: CDR1 MDHEN and CDR2 SYDVKM. The CDR3 length is 15 residues. The DNA for the CDR3 is TGTGCCAGCAGTTACAGGGGCGCTTCTAATGAAAAACTGTTTTTT. Its protein is CASSYRGASNEKLFF.

This clone was observed a single time. The chain links TRBV29-1 to TRBJ2-5; 12 nucleotides line up with TRBD1. Trimming took 7 bases from V and 4 from J; bases not matched to a gene: 16. The CDR3 extends over 17 amino acids. Per the germline V gene, CDR1 is SQVTM and CDR2 is ANQGSEA. The CDR3 nucleotides are TGCAGCGCCCCGAACGTTTGGGGGACAGGGGGCGTAGAGACCCAGTACTTC. It translates to CSAPNVWGTGGVETQYF.

This chain uses TRBV6-5 with TRBJ1-1; TRBD1 aligns across 8 bases. This CDR3 spans 15 amino acids. Germline trimming cut 5 bases from V and 4 bases from J; bases unmatched to any gene: 9. Germline values: CDR1 MNHEY, CDR2 SVGAGI. The CDR3 coding sequence is TGTGCCAGCAGTCCGCAGACAGGGGCTGGCACTGAAGCTTTCTTT. It specifies CASSPQTGAGTEAFF.